The sequence of this T cell receptor beta chain was determined in a study of T cell responses to AZD1222 COVID-19 vaccine. The CDR3 has 15 amino acids. CDR1 SGHVS and CDR2 FNYEAQ come from the germline V gene. Unmatched junction bases numbered 7, after V lost 5 bases and J lost 3 bases. Generated by immunoSEQ multiplex PCR, the TCRdb table keeps only in-frame clones and is missing some. The sample records 200,000 or so clones, almost 95% being singletons. The sequences come from peripheral blood, collected on day 0 of AZD1222 vaccination. This chain links TRBV7-6 with TRBJ1-5; 7 bases agree with TRBD1. The source of this sequence is an adult in good health. CDR3 sequence reads: CASSPRGGTNQPQHF. In nucleotides, the CDR3 is TGTGCCAGCAGCCCACGAGGGGGCACCAATCAGCCCCAGCATTTT.